The T cell receptor beta chain described here comes from a study of response to subunit inactivated influenza vaccine. Study observations and caveats: Each seasonal influenza vaccination, the authors suggested, recruits few new T cells.

Germline V gives CDR1 MNHEY, CDR2 SVGEGT. V gave up 5 bases and J gave up 8 bases, with 15 bases separating them. The CDR3 spans 13 residues. Each CDR3 protein gets one entry after TCRdb re-called the RT-PCR reads with MiXCR. This table has over 400,000 distinct CDR3 sequences, 10% to 15% appearing once. About this clonotype: Antigen: not known.

The receptor was isolated from a middle-aged man who received an inactivated influenza vaccine. V and J are TRBV6-2 or TRBV6-3 and TRBJ1-2; D gene uncertain. The sequences come from PBMCs from blood, collected 45 days after vaccination. For the CDR3, the DNA is TGTGCCAGCAGTCCCGGCCCTGCCGGAGGCTACACCTTC. Translating it yields CASSPGPAGGYTF.